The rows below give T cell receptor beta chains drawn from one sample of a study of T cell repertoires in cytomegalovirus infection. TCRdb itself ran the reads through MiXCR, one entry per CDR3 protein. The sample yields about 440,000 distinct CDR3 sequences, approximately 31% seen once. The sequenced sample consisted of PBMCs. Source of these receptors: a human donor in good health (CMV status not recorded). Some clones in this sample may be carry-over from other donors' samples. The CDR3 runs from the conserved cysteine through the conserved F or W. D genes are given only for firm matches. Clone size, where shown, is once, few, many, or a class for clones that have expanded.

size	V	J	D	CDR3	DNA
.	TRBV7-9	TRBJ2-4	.	CASSRRVELDIQYF	TGTGCCAGCAGCCGCAGGGTCGAGTTAGACATTCAGTACTTC
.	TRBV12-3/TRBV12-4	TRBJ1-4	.	CASSLRGIGANEKLFF	TGTGCCAGCAGTTTAAGGGGTATTGGGGCTAATGAAAAACTGTTTTTT
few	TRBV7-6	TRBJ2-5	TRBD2	CASSLATGGETQYF	TGTGCCAGCAGCTTAGCGACGGGGGGAGAGACCCAGTACTTC
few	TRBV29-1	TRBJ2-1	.	CSVELSYNEQFF	TGCAGCGTTGAATTGTCTTACAATGAGCAGTTCTTC
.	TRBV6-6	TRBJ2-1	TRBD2	CASSYSGLAGVSSYNEQFF	TGTGCCAGCAGTTACTCGGGACTAGCGGGGGTTAGCTCCTACAATGAGCAGTTCTTC
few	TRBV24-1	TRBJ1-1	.	CATSAPGLNTEAFF	TGTGCCACCAGTGCCCCGGGACTGAACACTGAAGCTTTCTTT
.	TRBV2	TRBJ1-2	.	CASMGGAGYGYTF	TGTGCCAGCATGGGAGGGGCCGGCTATGGCTACACCTTC
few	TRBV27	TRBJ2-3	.	CASSLSIPGLQYF	TGTGCCAGCAGTTTATCGATTCCGGGACTGCAGTATTTT
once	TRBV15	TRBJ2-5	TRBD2	CATSRDFPAGERQETQYF	TGTGCCACCAGCAGAGATTTCCCAGCGGGGGAACGACAAGAGACCCAGTACTTC
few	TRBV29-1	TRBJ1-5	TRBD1	CSVGQGAGNQPQHF	TGCAGCGTTGGACAGGGGGCGGGCAATCAGCCCCAGCATTTT
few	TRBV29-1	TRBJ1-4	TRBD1	CSAEGTGSEKLFF	TGCAGCGCCGAAGGGACAGGGAGTGAAAAACTGTTTTTT
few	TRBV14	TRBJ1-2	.	CASSFKLRGYTF	TGTGCCAGCAGCTTCAAGCTGAGGGGCTACACCTTC
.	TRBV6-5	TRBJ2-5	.	CASTPPQGGGETQYF	TGTGCCAGCACCCCGCCCCAGGGCGGTGGGGAGACCCAGTACTTC
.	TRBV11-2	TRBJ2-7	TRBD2	CASSSGTSGDPRDF	TGTGCCAGCAGCTCCGGGACTAGCGGGGACCCTCGCGACTTC
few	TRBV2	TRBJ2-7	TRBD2	CASSEGTSSYEQYF	TGTGCCAGCAGTGAAGGGACTAGTTCCTACGAGCAGTACTTC
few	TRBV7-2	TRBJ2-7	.	CASSTGRGDEQYF	TGTGCCAGCAGCACAGGACGGGGAGACGAGCAGTACTTC
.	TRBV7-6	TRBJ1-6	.	CASSHGGAAYNSPLHF	TGTGCCAGCAGCCACGGGGGGGCCGCCTATAATTCACCCCTCCACTTT
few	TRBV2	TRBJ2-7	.	CASRKDSRYEQYF	TGTGCCAGCAGGAAGGACAGTCGCTACGAGCAGTACTTC
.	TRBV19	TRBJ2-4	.	CASSSPGGAKNIQYF	TGTGCCAGTAGTTCTCCCGGAGGGGCCAAAAACATTCAGTACTTC
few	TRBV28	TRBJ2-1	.	CASSFAVSYNEQFF	TGTGCCAGCAGTTTTGCGGTCTCCTACAATGAGCAGTTCTTC
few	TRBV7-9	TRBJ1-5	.	CASSTEHKPQHF	TGTGCCAGCAGCACCGAACATAAGCCCCAGCATTTT
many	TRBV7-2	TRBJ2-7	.	CASSFIDRDSYEQYF	TGTGCCAGCAGCTTCATTGACAGAGACTCCTACGAGCAGTACTTC
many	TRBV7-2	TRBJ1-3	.	CASSHSSRGPRSGNTIYF	TGTGCCAGCAGCCACTCGTCAAGGGGACCTAGATCTGGAAACACCATATATTTT
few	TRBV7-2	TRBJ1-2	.	CASSLRFRPPRYGYTF	TGTGCCAGCAGCTTAAGGTTCAGACCTCCCCGCTATGGCTACACCTTC
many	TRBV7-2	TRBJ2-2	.	CASSPFSAAGELFF	TGTGCCAGCAGTCCCTTTAGCGCGGCCGGGGAGCTGTTTTTT
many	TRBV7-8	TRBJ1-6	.	CASSLDVRSSPLHF	TGTGCCAGCAGCTTAGACGTTAGGTCTTCACCCCTCCACTTT
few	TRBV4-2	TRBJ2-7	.	CASSQHDGTVRGNEQYF	TGTGCCAGCAGCCAACACGACGGGACCGTCCGGGGGAACGAGCAGTACTTC
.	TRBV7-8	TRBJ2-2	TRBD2	CASSLRSLAGANTGELFF	TGTGCCAGCAGCCTCAGGTCACTAGCGGGGGCGAACACCGGGGAGCTGTTTTTT
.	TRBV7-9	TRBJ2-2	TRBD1	CASSSPGQGVTGELFF	TGTGCCAGCAGCTCTCCGGGACAGGGTGTCACCGGGGAGCTGTTTTTT
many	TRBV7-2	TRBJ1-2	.	CASSLKDTYGYTF	TGTGCCAGCAGCTTGAAGGACACGTATGGCTACACCTTC
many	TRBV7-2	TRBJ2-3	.	CASSLVGVTQYF	TGTGCCAGCAGCTTAGTCGGGGTTACGCAGTATTTT
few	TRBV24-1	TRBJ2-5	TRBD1	CATSDSNRGYQETQYF	TGTGCCACCAGTGATTCGAACAGGGGGTACCAAGAGACCCAGTACTTC
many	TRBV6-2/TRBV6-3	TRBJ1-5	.	CASSYPRTLGNQPQHF	TGTGCCAGCAGTTACCCCAGGACTTTAGGCAATCAGCCCCAGCATTTT
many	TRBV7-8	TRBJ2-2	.	CASSSSSATGELFF	TGTGCCAGCAGCTCTAGCTCCGCGACCGGGGAGCTGTTTTTT
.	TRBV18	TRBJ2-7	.	CASSPRTTTYEQYF	TGTGCCAGCTCACCACGAACTACAACCTACGAGCAGTACTTC
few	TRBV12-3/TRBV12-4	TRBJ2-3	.	CASSCDPRDPRDTQYF	TGTGCCAGCAGCTGCGATCCTCGGGACCCGAGAGATACGCAGTATTTT
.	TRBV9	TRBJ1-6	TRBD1	CASSGSTGSGSPLHF	TGTGCCAGCAGCGGATCGACAGGGTCCGGTTCACCCCTCCACTTT
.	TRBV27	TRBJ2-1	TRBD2	CASRPEVGLATNKQFF	TGTGCCAGCAGGCCAGAGGTGGGACTAGCGACTAATAAGCAGTTCTTC
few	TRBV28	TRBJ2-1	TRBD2	CASSPLGGVSYNEQFF	TGTGCCAGCAGTCCCCTGGGGGGGGTCTCCTACAATGAGCAGTTCTTC
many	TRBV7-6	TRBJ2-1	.	CASSLARGPYNEQFF	TGTGCCAGCAGCTTAGCCAGGGGCCCCTACAATGAGCAGTTCTTC
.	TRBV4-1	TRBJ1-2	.	CASSPAPGQIYGYTF	TGCGCCAGCAGCCCCGCTCCCGGACAGATCTATGGCTACACCTTC
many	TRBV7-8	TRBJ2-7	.	CASSPRFAEQYF	TGTGCCAGCAGCCCACGTTTCGCCGAGCAGTACTTC
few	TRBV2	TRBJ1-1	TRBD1	CASRIQGAQGTEAFF	TGTGCCAGCAGGATACAGGGGGCTCAAGGAACTGAAGCTTTCTTT
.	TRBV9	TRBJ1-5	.	CASSVAGSQPQHF	TGTGCCAGCAGCGTAGCCGGTAGCCAGCCCCAGCATTTT
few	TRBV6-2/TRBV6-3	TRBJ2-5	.	CASSYGASTQYF	TGTGCCAGCAGTTACGGTGCCTCAACCCAGTACTTC
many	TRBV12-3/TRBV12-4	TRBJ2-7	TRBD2	CASSSGGGTYEQYF	TGTGCCAGCAGTTCCGGCGGGGGAACCTACGAGCAGTACTTC
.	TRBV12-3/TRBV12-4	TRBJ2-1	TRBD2	CASSLGGGGADEQFF	TGTGCCAGCAGTTTAGGCGGCGGGGGGGCGGATGAGCAGTTCTTC
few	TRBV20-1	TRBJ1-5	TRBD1	CSARDRRQGGFGAQHF	TGCAGTGCTAGAGATCGGCGACAGGGAGGATTCGGGGCCCAGCATTTT
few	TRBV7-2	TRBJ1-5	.	CASSLGTAYQPQHF	TGTGCCAGCAGCTTAGGGACGGCCTATCAGCCCCAGCATTTT
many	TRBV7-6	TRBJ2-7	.	CASSFRSSGHEQYF	TGTGCCAGCAGCTTTCGATCGTCCGGGCACGAGCAGTACTTC
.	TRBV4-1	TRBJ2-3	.	CASIQELRQGKYF	TGCGCCAGCATCCAAGAACTTCGTCAGGGCAAGTATTTT
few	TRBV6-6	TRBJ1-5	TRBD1	CASLRTGWNQPQHF	TGTGCCAGCCTTAGGACAGGTTGGAATCAGCCCCAGCATTTT
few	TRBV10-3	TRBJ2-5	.	CAISESIGVAETQYF	TGTGCCATCAGTGAGTCGATAGGGGTGGCAGAGACCCAGTACTTC
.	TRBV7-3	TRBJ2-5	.	CASRASGKGETKYF	TGTGCCAGCAGGGCCTCGGGGAAGGGAGAGACCAAGTACTTC
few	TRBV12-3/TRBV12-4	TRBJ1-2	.	CASSLQGLGYTF	TGTGCCAGCAGTCTACAGGGTTTGGGCTACACCTTC